The 13 T cell receptor beta chains in this list originate from one sample, sequenced in a study of TIL therapy for anti-PD-1-resistant metastatic lung cancer. As for time point: pre-treatment sample, taken before nivolumab and TIL therapy. The immunoSEQ assay was v3. The repertoire was sequenced with immunoSEQ multiplex PCR; TCRdb's copy has only in-frame clones and lacks some. In the table there are 52,000 or so clones, roughly four fifths of which are singletons. Specimen: blood, collected at baseline. The receptors shown here come from a person between 25 and 79 years old with non-small cell lung cancer.

The chain combines TRBV30 with TRBJ2-5, with D maybe TRBD1 (5 bases). The ends were cut back, 0 bases at V and 7 bases at J, with 24 bases in the middle. The CDR3 is 17 residues long. Germline loops: CDR1 GTSNPN, CDR2 SVGIG (reference sequence). The CDR3 spells CAWSVLLDRGDAGTQYF. In DNA form, the CDR3 reads TGTGCCTGGAGTGTACTCCTAGATAGGGGCGACGCAGGGACCCAGTACTTC.

A note on this clone: The junction departs from germline at one end; a sequencing error may be responsible. The chain carries TRBV10-3 and TRBJ1-6, with a weak D call TRBD1 (5 bases). Germline V gene lookup returns CDR1 ENHRY and CDR2 SYGVKD. The CDR3 is 14 amino acids. The CDR3 nucleotides read TGTGCCGTCAGGGAGGGTTCCTATAATTCACCCCTCCACTTT. This sequence encodes CAVREGSYNSPLHF.

There are a few counts of this clone. The chain has TRBV7-7 and TRBJ2-7; D might be TRBD2 (5 bases). The germline gives CDR1 SSHAT, CDR2 FNYEAQ (reference sequence). The CDR3 is 13 amino acids. V was shortened by 4 bases and J by 6 bases, with 13 bases between the two germline ends. This chain's CDR3 is CASSSLPGSEQYF. The CDR3, as DNA: TGTGCCAGCAGCTCCCTGCCGGGGAGCGAGCAGTACTTC.

The chain carries TRBV18 and TRBJ1-1; 10 nucleotides match TRBD1. The CDR3 loop spans 18 amino acids. Germline trimming cut 0 bases from V and 1 base from J; bases unmatched to any gene: 8. Germline values: CDR1 KGHSH, CDR2 LQKENI. CDR3 coding DNA: TGTGCCAGCTCACCACCGAGGGGGACAGGGGAATCGAACACTGAAGCTTTCTTT. It translates to CASSPPRGTGESNTEAFF.

The V gene is TRBV24-1, the J gene TRBJ2-3; 14 bases are a match to TRBD2. CDR3 length equals 16 residues. The germline V gene encodes CDR1 KGHDR and CDR2 SFDVKD. The V and J ends lost 4 bases and 5 bases, in that order; junction bases with no gene match: 4. DNA of the CDR3: TGTGCCACCAGTGACCTGGGACTAGCGGGAGAAGATACGCAGTATTTT. This translates into CATSDLGLAGEDTQYF.

In the case of this clone: Germline and junction disagree at one end, which may indicate a read error. This chain uses TRBV11-3 with TRBJ2-3; 16 bases are shared with TRBD2. The CDR3 consists of 14 residues. The germline CDR1 and CDR2 sequences are SGHNT and YENEEA. CDR3 nucleotides: TGTGCCAGCAGCCCGGGACTAGCGGGGGGGCGGCTCCATTTT. This gives the protein CASSPGLAGGRLHF.

J is TRBJ2-7 and V is TRBV3-1 (or the pseudogene TRBV3-2); D tentatively fits TRBD1 or TRBD2 (5 bases each). Germline assignment: CDR1 LGHDT and CDR2 YNNKEL (reference sequence). The CDR3 extends over 13 amino acids. Trimming stripped 4 bases from V and 2 bases from J, with 9 bases between. CDR3 sequence (DNA): TGTGCCAGCAGCCGACTGGGACCCTACGAGCAGTACTTC. It specifies CASSRLGPYEQYF.

The sample holds one count of this clone. V and J are TRBV7-3 and TRBJ1-1, with D tentatively TRBD1 (5 bases). Per the germline V gene, CDR1 is SGHTA and CDR2 is FQGTGA. Trimming cost V 8 bases and J 1 base, with 11 bases left between them. There are 13 residues in the CDR3. DNA for the CDR3: TGTGCCAGCGGTCGACAGCAGAACACTGAAGCTTTCTTT. It is translated as CASGRQQNTEAFF.

The chain employs TRBV10-2 and TRBJ1-5, with unresolved D. V was cut by 2 bases and J by 1 base, with 6 bases left in between. CDR1 and CDR2 (germline): WSHSY, SAAADI. The CDR3 contains 14 residues. CDR3 coding DNA: TGCGCCAGCAGTGAGCAAGGGAGCAATCAGCCCCAGCATTTT. Translation: CASSEQGSNQPQHF.

This clone has only a few counts. The chain uses TRBV19 and TRBJ1-5; D remains ambiguous. This CDR3 has 12 residues. V lost 3 bases to trimming and J lost 8 bases, with 8 bases between them. The germline V gene has CDR1 LNHDA and CDR2 SQIVND (reference sequence). The CDR3 protein is CASSIYLEPQHF. The CDR3 bases are TGTGCCAGTAGTATTTACCTCGAGCCCCAGCATTTT. Using reference TRBV19 and TRBJ1-5 for the parts outside the CDR3, the full variable domain is DGGITQSPKYLFRKEGQNVTLSCEQNLNHDAMYWYRQDPGQGLRLIYYSQIVNDFQKGDIAEGYSVSREKKESFPLTVTSAQKNPTAFYLCASSIYLEPQHFGDGTRLSIL.

This sequence joins TRBV6-1 and TRBJ2-7, with D unresolved. V gave up 0 bases and J gave up 2 bases, with 8 bases separating them. There are 14 residues in the CDR3. The germline gives CDR1 MNHNS, CDR2 SASEGT. CDR3 coding DNA: TGTGCCAGCAGTGAAGCGGACCGTCCCTACGAGCAGTACTTC. Its protein product is CASSEADRPYEQYF.

This chain connects TRBV29-1 to TRBJ2-7; no firm D call. In germline, CDR1 is SQVTM, CDR2 ANQGSEA. The germline V and J ends were trimmed by 2 bases and 1 base, with 9 bases remaining between them. The CDR3 runs to 13 residues. The CDR3 is CSVESERSYEQYF. In nucleotides, the CDR3 is TGCAGCGTTGAAAGCGAACGGTCCTACGAGCAGTACTTC.

The CDR3 protein is CASSDRIDSTDTQYF. In DNA form, the CDR3 reads TGCGCCAGCAGCGACCGGATAGATAGCACAGATACGCAGTATTTT. This chain links TRBV5-1 with TRBJ2-3, with D uncertain. Trimming removed 4 bases at V and 0 bases at J, with 12 bases between. The length of the CDR3 is 15 residues. Germline CDR1 is SGHRS and CDR2 is YFSETQ. The variable domain in full, completed from reference TRBV5-1 and TRBJ2-3, reads KAGVTQTPRYLIKTRGQQVTLSCSPISGHRSVSWYQQTPGQGLQFLFEYFSETQRNKGNFPGRFSGRQFSNSRSEMNVSTLELGDSALYLCASSDRIDSTDTQYFGPGTRLTVL.